The next 21 T cell receptor beta chains were all read from a single sample in a study of long-term antiretroviral therapy in people with HIV (dated by TCRdb to the early 2020s). The immunoSEQ hsTCRB v3.0 assay was used at survey level resolution to sequence the TRB variable region. Imported from immuneACCESS, the table was reduced by TCRdb to in-frame sequences with V and J called. These copies leave out some clones; in studies compared against another copy, an unresolved V gene accounts for under half, and the cause of the remainder is not known. Across this sample there are roughly 28,000 clones, with roughly 80% seen only once. The leading ten clones occupy about 8.2% of the sample. Sequencing used unsorted PBMCs, obtained 3 years after starting antiretroviral therapy. The receptors here all came from a man in his forties or fifties with HIV.

The J gene is TRBJ1-5, the V gene TRBV4-1, with D hard to call. Trimming took 0 bases from V and 0 from J, leaving 3 bases between them. Looked up from germline, CDR1 is MGHRA and CDR2 is YSYEKL. The CDR3 spans 14 residues. As DNA, the CDR3 is TGCGCCAGCAGCCAAGATCCTAGCAATCAGCCCCAGCATTTT. Translating it yields CASSQDPSNQPQHF.

The V and J genes are TRBV5-4 and TRBJ2-3; D ambiguous. The ends were cut back, 4 bases at V and 8 bases at J, with 11 bases in the middle. CDR1 and CDR2 (germline): SGHNT, YYREEE (reference sequence). The CDR3 spans 12 residues. As DNA, the CDR3 is TGTGCCAGCAGCACATCCATCAGTACGCAGTATTTT. Protein sequence: CASSTSISTQYF.

The rearrangement uses TRBV7-2 and TRBJ2-7; D is possibly TRBD2 (6 bases). The V and J ends lost 1 base and 7 bases respectively, with 14 bases between them. The CDR3 extends over 14 amino acids. The germline CDR1 and CDR2 sequences are SGHTA and FQGNSA. CDR3 loop: CASSLGAGRGEQYF. CDR3 nucleotide sequence: TGTGCCAGCAGCTTAGGAGCGGGCCGGGGGGAGCAGTACTTC.

This rearrangement joins TRBV27 to TRBJ2-2; no clear D. The CDR3 has 12 residues. Germline CDR1 is MNHEY and CDR2 is SMNVEV (reference sequence). V was cut by 6 bases and J by 4 bases, with 6 bases left in between. The CDR3 region has the DNA TGTGCCAGCAGACAAGTCACCGGGGAGCTGTTTTTT. As protein: CASRQVTGELFF.

The gene calls are TRBV14 and TRBJ2-3; D is ambiguous. The length of the CDR3 is 15 residues. Trimming took 4 bases from V and 2 from J, leaving 13 bases between them. Germline V gene lookup returns CDR1 SGHDN and CDR2 FVKESK. CDR3 bases: TGTGCCAGCAGCCCTCTCGGGTCCAACACAGATACGCAGTATTTT. This gives the protein CASSPLGSNTDTQYF.

The CDR3 DNA reads as TGTGCCAGTAGTACTTGGCCACCCGGGGGCGAGACAGGGTACAATCAGCCCCAGCATTTT. This sequence encodes CASSTWPPGGETGYNQPQHF. The chain links TRBV19 to TRBJ1-5; 7 nucleotides match TRBD1. This CDR3 spans 20 amino acids. V was pared by 4 bases and J by 3 bases, with 21 bases of the junction left unmatched. The germline gives CDR1 LNHDA, CDR2 SQIVND (reference sequence).

The V call is TRBV5-4, the J call TRBJ2-1; 12 bases are shared with TRBD2. The CDR3 sequence is 17 residues long. Germline V gene sequence: CDR1 SGHNT, CDR2 YYREEE (reference sequence). Trimming took 3 bases from V and 1 from J; bases not matched to a gene: 5. CDR3 nucleotides: TGTGCCAGCAGCTCCGGGACTAGCGGGTCTTCCTACAATGAGCAGTTCTTC. Translating gives CASSSGTSGSSYNEQFF.

The chain links TRBV28 to TRBJ1-2; D unresolved. The CDR3 is made up of 17 amino acids. In germline, CDR1 is MDHEN, CDR2 SYDVKM. V shed 3 bases and J shed 3 bases, with 20 bases lying between them. The CDR3 region has the DNA TGTGCCAGCAGTTTGGAGGACGGCTACATCTCTTACTATGGCTACACCTTC. It is translated as CASSLEDGYISYYGYTF.

V gene TRBV28 combines with J gene TRBJ1-2; the match to TRBD1 covers 7 bases. The germline CDR1 and CDR2 sequences are MDHEN and SYDVKM. The V gene end was trimmed by 7 bases and the J gene end by 3 bases; junction bases not matched to a gene: 14. This CDR3 is 16 amino acids long. CDR3 sequence: CASTHPDRAGDYGYTF. CDR3 DNA sequence: TGTGCCAGCACCCACCCCGACAGGGCCGGTGACTATGGCTACACCTTC.

This clone was seen a few times. The chain is built from TRBV13 and TRBJ1-2, with D maybe TRBD1 (6 bases). V was pared by 7 bases and J by 7 bases, with 16 bases between. CDR1 is PRHDT and CDR2 is FYEKMQ in the germline V gene (reference sequence). The CDR3 extends over 13 amino acids. CDR3 sequence: CASTPRGGSGYTF. The CDR3 DNA reads TGTGCCAGCACCCCAAGGGGGGGCAGTGGCTACACCTTC.

The rearrangement joins TRBV2 to TRBJ1-5, with a weak D call TRBD1 (5 bases). In germline, CDR1 is SNHLY, CDR2 FYNNEI. This CDR3 comprises 15 residues. The ends were cut back, 7 bases at V and 0 bases at J, with 13 bases in the middle. CDR3 nucleotides: TGTGCCAGCACCACGGACGGGACTAGCAATCAGCCCCAGCATTTT. It codes for CASTTDGTSNQPQHF.

The DNA for the CDR3 is TGTGCCAGCAGCTTAGTGACTAGCGGGGGCCCGTACTTC. Amino acid sequence: CASSLVTSGGPYF. The chain carries TRBV11-2 and TRBJ2-5; 12 nucleotides align to TRBD2. With V trimmed by 1 base and J by 13 bases, 4 bases remained unmatched. The CDR3 loop spans 13 amino acids. Germline CDR1 SGHAT, CDR2 FQNNGV.

The chain is built from TRBV19 and TRBJ2-7; D is uncertain. The CDR3 extends over 14 amino acids. Germline V gene sequence: CDR1 LNHDA, CDR2 SQIVND (reference sequence). V gave up 3 bases and J gave up 0 bases, with 9 bases separating them. The CDR3 DNA reads TGTGCCAGTAGTATGGTGCAGTCCTCCTACGAGCAGTACTTC. Its translation: CASSMVQSSYEQYF.

This clone has just one count. The chain employs TRBV11-2 and TRBJ2-2, with 12 positions matching TRBD2. Germline-derived CDR1 and CDR2 are SGHAT and FQNNGV. Losses at the gene ends were 5 bases for V and 15 bases for J; bases not matched to a gene: 7. The CDR3 is made up of 13 amino acids. The CDR3 DNA follows: TGTGCCAGCAGCCTGACTAGCGGGGGCCGAGTGTTTTTT. It specifies CASSLTSGGRVFF. Drawing the rest from reference TRBV11-2 and TRBJ2-2, the complete variable domain is EAGVAQSPRYKIIEKRQSVAFWCNPISGHATLYWYQQILGQGPKLLIQFQNNGVVDDSQLPKDRFSAERLKGVDSTLKIQPAKLEDSAVYLCASSLTSGGRVFFGEGSRLTVL.

The chain links TRBV7-8 to TRBJ1-2; D is unresolved. This CDR3 has 13 amino acids. The germline CDR1 and CDR2 sequences are SGHVS and FQNEAQ. The V end lost 4 bases, the J end lost 6 bases, and 12 bases lay between the germline ends. Here the CDR3 reads CASSYDGEDGYTF. CDR3 DNA sequence: TGTGCCAGCAGCTACGACGGGGAGGATGGCTACACCTTC.

The chain employs TRBV4-1 and TRBJ2-3; 11 bases map to TRBD2. The V gene end was trimmed by 0 bases and the J gene end by 14 bases; junction bases not matched to a gene: 7. Per the germline V gene, CDR1 is MGHRA and CDR2 is YSYEKL. The CDR3 is 14 amino acids. In DNA form, the CDR3 reads TGCGCCAGCAGCCAAGAGGGGCTAGCGGGGGGTTGGTATTTT. It codes for CASSQEGLAGGWYF.

The chain carries TRBV7-6 and TRBJ2-3; 12 positions agree with TRBD2. V was pared by 5 bases and J by 3 bases, with 6 bases of the junction left unmatched. Germline V gene lookup returns CDR1 SGHVS and CDR2 FNYEAQ. The length of the CDR3 is 16 residues. CDR3 residues: CASSQLAGGQTDTQYF. The CDR3 coding sequence is TGTGCCAGCAGCCAACTAGCGGGGGGACAAACAGATACGCAGTATTTT.

DNA for the CDR3: TGTGCCAGCAGTGAACTGGGGCTGCAGTTCTTC. Protein product: CASSELGLQFF. The genes are TRBV25-1 and TRBJ2-1; D possibly corresponds to TRBD1 (5 bases). Germline V gives CDR1 MGHDK, CDR2 SYGVNS. The CDR3 length is 11 residues. The ends were cut back, 2 bases at V and 12 bases at J, with 8 bases in the middle.

V is TRBV5-4 and J is TRBJ2-1, with 12 bases fitting TRBD2. Trimming at V came to 5 bases and at J to 9 bases, leaving 3 bases not matched to a gene. Germline V gene lookup returns CDR1 SGHNT and CDR2 YYREEE (reference sequence). CDR3 size: 13 residues. In DNA, the CDR3 is TGTGCCAGCAGACTAGCGGGAGGAAGTGAGCAGTTCTTC. This sequence encodes CASRLAGGSEQFF.

V usage is TRBV9 and J usage is TRBJ2-7; D unclear. The CDR3 extends over 14 amino acids. V lost 0 bases, J lost 0 bases, and 7 bases lay in between. The germline V gene encodes CDR1 SGDLS and CDR2 YYNGEE. The CDR3 DNA reads TGTGCCAGCAGCGTAGGACTTAGCTCCTACGAGCAGTACTTC. Protein product: CASSVGLSSYEQYF.

The V gene is TRBV7-3, the J gene TRBJ2-2; 11 bases are shared with TRBD2. CDR1 and CDR2 (germline): SGHTA, FQGTGA. V dropped 6 bases and J dropped 0; count of bases not matched to a gene: 6. The CDR3 consists of 17 residues. In DNA form, the CDR3 reads TGTGCCAGCAGTTCGGGACTAGCGGAGCCGAACACCGGGGAGCTGTTTTTT. It encodes CASSSGLAEPNTGELFF.